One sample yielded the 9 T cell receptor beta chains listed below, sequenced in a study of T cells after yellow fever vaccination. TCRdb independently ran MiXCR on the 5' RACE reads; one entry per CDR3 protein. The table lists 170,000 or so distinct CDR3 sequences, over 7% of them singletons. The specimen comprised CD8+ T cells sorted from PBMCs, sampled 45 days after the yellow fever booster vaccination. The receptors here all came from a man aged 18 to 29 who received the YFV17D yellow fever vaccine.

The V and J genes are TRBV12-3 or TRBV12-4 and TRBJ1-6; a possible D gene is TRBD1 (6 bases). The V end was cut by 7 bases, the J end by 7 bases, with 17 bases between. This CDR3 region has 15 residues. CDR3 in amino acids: CASIKDSAENSPLHF. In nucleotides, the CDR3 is TGTGCCAGCATAAAGGACAGCGCAGAAAATTCACCCCTCCACTTT.

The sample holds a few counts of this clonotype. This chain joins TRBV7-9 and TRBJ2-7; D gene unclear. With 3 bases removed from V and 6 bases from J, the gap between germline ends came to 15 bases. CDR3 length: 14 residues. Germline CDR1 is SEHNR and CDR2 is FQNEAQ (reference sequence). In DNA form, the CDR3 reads TGTGCCAGCAGCTTTGGTTATGGGGTCGGCGAGCAGTACGTC. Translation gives CASSFGYGVGEQYV.

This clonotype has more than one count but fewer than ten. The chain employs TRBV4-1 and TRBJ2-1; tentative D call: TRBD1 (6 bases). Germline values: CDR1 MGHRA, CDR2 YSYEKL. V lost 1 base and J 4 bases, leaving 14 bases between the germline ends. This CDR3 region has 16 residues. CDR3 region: CASSQAVGTLYNEQFF. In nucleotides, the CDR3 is TGCGCCAGCAGCCAAGCAGTAGGGACACTGTACAATGAGCAGTTCTTC.

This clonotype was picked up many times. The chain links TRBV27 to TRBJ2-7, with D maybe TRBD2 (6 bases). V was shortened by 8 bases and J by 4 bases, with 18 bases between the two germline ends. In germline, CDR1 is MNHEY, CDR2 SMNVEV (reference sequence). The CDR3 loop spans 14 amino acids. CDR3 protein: CASSQGGGGYEQYF. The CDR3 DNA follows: TGTGCCAGCTCCCAGGGAGGAGGCGGTTACGAGCAGTACTTC.

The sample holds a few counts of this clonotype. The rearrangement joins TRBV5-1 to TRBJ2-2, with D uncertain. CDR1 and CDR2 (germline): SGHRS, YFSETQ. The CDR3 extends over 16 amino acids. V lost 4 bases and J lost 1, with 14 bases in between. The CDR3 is CASSPAGQQNTGELFF. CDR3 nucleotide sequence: TGCGCCAGCAGCCCTGCCGGGCAGCAGAACACCGGGGAGCTGTTTTTT.

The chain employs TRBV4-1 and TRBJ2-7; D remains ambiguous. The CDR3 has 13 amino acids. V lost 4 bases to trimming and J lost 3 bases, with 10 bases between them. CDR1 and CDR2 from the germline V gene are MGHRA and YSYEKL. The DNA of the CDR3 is TGCGCCAGCAGCCTCTCGACTCTCTACGAGCAGTACTTC. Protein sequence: CASSLSTLYEQYF.

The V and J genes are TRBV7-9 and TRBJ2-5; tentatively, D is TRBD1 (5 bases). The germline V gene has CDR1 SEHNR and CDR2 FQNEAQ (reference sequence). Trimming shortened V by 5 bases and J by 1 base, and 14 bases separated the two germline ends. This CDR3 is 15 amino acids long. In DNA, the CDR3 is TGTGCCAGCAGCAAACAGGTTTCGGCCCAAGAGACCCAGTACTTC. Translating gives CASSKQVSAQETQYF.

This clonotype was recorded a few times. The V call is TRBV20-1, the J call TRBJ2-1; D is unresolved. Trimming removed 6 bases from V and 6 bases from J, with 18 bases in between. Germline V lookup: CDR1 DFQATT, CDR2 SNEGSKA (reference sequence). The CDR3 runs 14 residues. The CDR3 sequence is CSATGPKGGNEQFF. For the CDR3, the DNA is TGCAGTGCAACCGGGCCGAAGGGTGGCAATGAGCAGTTCTTC.

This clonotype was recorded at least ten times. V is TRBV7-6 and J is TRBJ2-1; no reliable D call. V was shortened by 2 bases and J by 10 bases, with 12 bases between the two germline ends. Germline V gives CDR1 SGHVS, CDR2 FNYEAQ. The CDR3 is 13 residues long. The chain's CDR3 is CASSLMAVAEQFF. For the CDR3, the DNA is TGTGCCAGCAGCTTAATGGCAGTAGCCGAGCAGTTCTTC.